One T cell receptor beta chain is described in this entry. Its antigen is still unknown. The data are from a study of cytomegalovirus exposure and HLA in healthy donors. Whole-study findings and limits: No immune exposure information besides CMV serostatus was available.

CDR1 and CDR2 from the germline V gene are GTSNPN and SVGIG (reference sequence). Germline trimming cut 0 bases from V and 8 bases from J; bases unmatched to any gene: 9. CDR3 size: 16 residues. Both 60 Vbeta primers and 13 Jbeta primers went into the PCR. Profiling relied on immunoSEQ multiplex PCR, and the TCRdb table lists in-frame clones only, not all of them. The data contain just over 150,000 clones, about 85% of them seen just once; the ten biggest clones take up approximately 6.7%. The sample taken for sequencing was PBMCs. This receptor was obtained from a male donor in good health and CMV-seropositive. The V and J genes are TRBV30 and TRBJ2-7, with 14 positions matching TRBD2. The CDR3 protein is CAWSVFGTSGSIKQYF. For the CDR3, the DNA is TGTGCCTGGAGTGTATTTGGGACTAGCGGGAGTATAAAGCAGTACTTC.